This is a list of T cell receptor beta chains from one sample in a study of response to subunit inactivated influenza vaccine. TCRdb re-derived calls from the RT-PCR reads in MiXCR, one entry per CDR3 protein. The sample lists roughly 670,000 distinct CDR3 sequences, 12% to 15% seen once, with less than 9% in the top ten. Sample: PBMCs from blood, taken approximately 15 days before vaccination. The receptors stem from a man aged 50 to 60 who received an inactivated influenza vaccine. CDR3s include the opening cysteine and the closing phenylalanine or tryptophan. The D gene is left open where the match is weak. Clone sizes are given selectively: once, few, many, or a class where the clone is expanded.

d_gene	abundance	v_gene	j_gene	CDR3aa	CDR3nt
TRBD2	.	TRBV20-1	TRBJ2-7	CSARDHTGLRPFGYEQYF	TGCAGTGCTAGAGATCACACGGGACTACGACCTTTTGGCTACGAGCAGTACTTC
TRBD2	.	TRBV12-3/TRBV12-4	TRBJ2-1	CASSTTGGAGGEQFF	TGTGCCAGCAGTACCACCGGGGGAGCGGGAGGTGAGCAGTTCTTC
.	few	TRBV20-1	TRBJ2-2	CSARSVGGTPGELFF	TGCAGTGCTAGATCTGTGGGGGGAACGCCAGGGGAGCTGTTTTTT
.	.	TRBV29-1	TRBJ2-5	CSVRDVRQETQYF	TGCAGCGTCCGGGACGTTCGTCAAGAGACCCAGTACTTC
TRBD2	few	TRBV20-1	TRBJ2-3	CSAARAGLAAEGTQYF	TGCAGTGCCGCTCGCGCCGGGCTAGCGGCGGAAGGTACGCAGTATTTT
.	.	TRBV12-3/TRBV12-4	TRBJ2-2	CASRTTVTGELFF	TGTGCCAGCAGGACCACAGTCACCGGGGAGCTGTTTTTT
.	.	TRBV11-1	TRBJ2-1	CASSRQDWSSYNEQFF	TGTGCCAGCAGCCGACAGGACTGGAGCTCCTACAATGAGCAGTTCTTC
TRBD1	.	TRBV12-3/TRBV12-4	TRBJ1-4	CASSLGQQGNEKLFF	TGTGCCAGCAGTTTGGGACAGCAAGGAAATGAAAAACTGTTTTTT
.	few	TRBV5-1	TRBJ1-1	CASSLVQERTEAFF	TGCGCCAGCAGCTTGGTGCAGGAGCGAACTGAAGCTTTCTTT
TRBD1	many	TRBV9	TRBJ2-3	CASSVLGDRVDTQYF	TGTGCCAGCAGCGTATTAGGGGACAGGGTAGATACGCAGTATTTT
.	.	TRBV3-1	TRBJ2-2	CASSRDGKWNTGELFF	TGTGCCAGCAGCCGCGACGGGAAGTGGAACACCGGGGAGCTGTTTTTT
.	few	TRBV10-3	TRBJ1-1	CAISESGGDLNTEAFF	TGTGCCATCAGTGAGAGCGGGGGAGACCTTAACACTGAAGCTTTCTTT
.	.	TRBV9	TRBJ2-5	CASSVGSARAVETQYF	TGTGCCAGCAGCGTAGGGTCGGCCCGCGCTGTTGAGACCCAGTACTTC
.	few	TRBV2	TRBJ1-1	CASRGTRNTEAFF	TGTGCCAGCAGAGGTACCAGGAACACTGAAGCTTTCTTT
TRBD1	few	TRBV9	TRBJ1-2	CASSVVDREVHYGYTF	TGTGCCAGCAGCGTAGTAGACAGGGAAGTTCACTATGGCTACACCTTC
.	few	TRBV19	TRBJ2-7	CASSIQSSYEQYF	TGTGCCAGTAGTATCCAGAGCTCCTACGAGCAGTACTTC
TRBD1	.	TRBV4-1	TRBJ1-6	CASSQRQGLNSPLHF	TGCGCCAGCAGCCAAAGACAGGGATTGAATTCACCCCTCCACTTT
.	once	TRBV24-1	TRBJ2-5	CATSDPGLSTLETQYF	TGTGCCACCAGTGATCCGGGTCTATCGACCCTAGAGACCCAGTACTTC
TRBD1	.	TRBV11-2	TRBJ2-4	CASSSLTGDIQYF	TGTGCCAGCAGCTCCCTAACAGGGGACATTCAGTACTTC